One and the same sample provided the 23 T cell receptor beta chains below, sequenced in a study of blood T cell repertoires in COVID-19. Sequencing was performed with immunoSEQ multiplex PCR; in TCRdb, only in-frame clones are kept and a portion is missing. Seen here are about 83,000 clones, about 82% observed once, and the top ten hold approximately 8%. Sequenced sample: peripheral blood. The receptors here all came from a man aged 50 to 59 with active COVID-19.

The V and J genes are TRBV6-5 and TRBJ2-7; 8 bases match TRBD1. V shed 6 bases and J 2 bases; nucleotides not matched to a gene: 9. CDR1 is MNHEY, CDR2 SVGAGI, per germline. The CDR3 runs to 15 residues. The CDR3 loop reads CASSDVSGGPYEQYF. The CDR3 DNA is TGTGCCAGCAGCGACGTTTCAGGGGGCCCCTACGAGCAGTACTTC.

V usage is TRBV2 and J usage is TRBJ1-6; D gene uncertain. Per germline, CDR1 SNHLY and CDR2 FYNNEI. There are 13 residues in the CDR3. The V end lost 3 bases, the J end lost 9 bases, and 9 bases lay between the germline ends. The CDR3 region is CASSEAPLSPLHF. The CDR3 DNA reads as TGTGCCAGCAGTGAGGCCCCCCTTTCACCCCTCCACTTT.

V and J are TRBV19 and TRBJ2-6; the match to TRBD1 covers 7 bases. Per germline, CDR1 LNHDA and CDR2 SQIVND (reference sequence). The J segment lost 1 base and the V segment lost 4 bases, leaving 1 base of the junction unmatched. The CDR3 length is 15 residues. CDR3 DNA sequence: TGTGCCAGTAGTAACAGGGGTTCTGGGGCCAACGTCCTGACTTTC. Residues: CASSNRGSGANVLTF.

The V call is TRBV6-5, the J call TRBJ2-5; 8 bases match TRBD1. Germline lookup yields CDR1 MNHEY and CDR2 SVGAGI. V lost 3 bases to trimming and J lost 1 base; unmatched junction nucleotides: 4. The CDR3 has 15 amino acids. CDR3 nucleotides: TGTGCCAGCAGTTATGGGACAGGCCCCCAAGAGACCCAGTACTTC. Translating it yields CASSYGTGPQETQYF.

The chain links TRBV5-5 to TRBJ2-7; 8 bases map to TRBD2. This CDR3 has 15 residues. The V gene end was trimmed by 0 bases and the J gene end by 2 bases; junction bases not matched to a gene: 4. Per the germline V gene, CDR1 is SGHKS and CDR2 is YYEKEE (reference sequence). The CDR3 protein is CASSLGNGGAYEQYF. CDR3 in DNA: TGTGCCAGCAGCTTGGGGAACGGGGGGGCCTACGAGCAGTACTTC. The full variable domain, in which reference TRBV5-5 and TRBJ2-7 provide the parts outside the CDR3, is DAGVTQSPTHLIKTRGQQVTLRCSPISGHKSVSWYQQVLGQGPQFIFQYYEKEERGRGNFPDRFSARQFPNYSSELNVNALLLGDSALYLCASSLGNGGAYEQYFGPGTRLTVT.

This sequence joins TRBV6-5 and TRBJ1-2; TRBD1 agrees at 7 bases. This CDR3 region has 14 residues. V shed 0 bases and J 6 bases; nucleotides not matched to a gene: 4. Germline CDR1 reads MNHEY; CDR2 reads SVGAGI. CDR3: CASSYSRGLDGYTF. CDR3 in DNA: TGTGCCAGCAGTTACTCAAGGGGGCTGGATGGCTACACCTTC.

The rearrangement joins TRBV6-2 or TRBV6-3 to TRBJ2-5; possible D gene TRBD2, 5 bases. CDR3 length: 13 residues. The V and J ends lost 0 bases and 7 bases respectively, with 9 bases between them. Germline values: CDR1 MNHEY, CDR2 SVGEGT. As DNA, the CDR3 is TGTGCCAGCAGTTACTCGAGGGTCGGGACCCAGTACTTC. Its translation is CASSYSRVGTQYF.

The chain carries TRBV18 and TRBJ2-7; D ambiguous. V was pared by 0 bases and J by 2 bases, with 2 bases between. The germline CDR1 and CDR2 sequences are KGHSH and LQKENI. This CDR3 region has 12 residues. CDR3 in DNA: TGTGCCAGCTCACCACCCGCCTACGAGCAGTACTTC. Translating gives CASSPPAYEQYF.

This clone was detected once. J is TRBJ2-1 and V is TRBV28; perhaps TRBD2 as D (5 bases). The germline V gene has CDR1 MDHEN and CDR2 SYDVKM. Trimming took off 5 bases at V and 6 bases at J, with 11 bases between the two ends. CDR3 length: 13 amino acids. The DNA of the CDR3 is TGTGCCAGCAGTGGCGGGCCATTCAATGAGCAGTTCTTC. This gives the protein CASSGGPFNEQFF.

CDR3 bases: TGCAGTGCTGAGGACAATGAGCAGTTCTTC. Residues: CSAEDNEQFF. This sequence joins TRBV20-1 and TRBJ2-1; no definite D call. Germline CDR1 and CDR2: DFQATT and SNEGSKA (reference sequence). V lost 5 bases, J lost 5 bases, and 4 bases lay in between. The CDR3 consists of 10 residues.

This rearrangement joins TRBV7-2 to TRBJ1-5, with D maybe TRBD1 (5 bases). V gave up 5 bases and J gave up 5 bases, with 16 bases separating them. This CDR3 is 15 amino acids long. The V gene's germline CDR1 is SGHTA and CDR2 FQGNSA. CDR3 sequence: CASSPLGPTYQPQHF. Written as DNA, the CDR3 is TGTGCCAGCAGCCCCCTGGGGCCGACCTATCAGCCCCAGCATTTT.

J is TRBJ2-3 and V is TRBV7-8; 10 nucleotides line up with TRBD2. The CDR3 spans 20 residues. V was clipped by 1 base and J by 6 bases; unmatched bases: 19. The germline CDR1 and CDR2 sequences are SGHVS and FQNEAQ. The CDR3 spells CASSLEALSGGADPIDTQYF. The CDR3 DNA reads TGTGCCAGCAGCTTAGAGGCCCTAAGCGGGGGGGCCGACCCAATCGATACGCAGTATTTT.

The sample holds one count of this clone. This chain connects TRBV27 to TRBJ2-3, with 11 bases aligning to TRBD2. Trimming removed 7 bases from V and 6 bases from J; junction bases left unmatched: 6. Looked up from germline, CDR1 is MNHEY and CDR2 is SMNVEV (reference sequence). CDR3 length equals 14 residues. In nucleotides, the CDR3 is TGTGCCAGCATTCTAACTAGCGGGAGTGATACGCAGTATTTT. It yields the protein CASILTSGSDTQYF.

The chain combines TRBV29-1 with TRBJ1-1; no definite D call. V lost 0 bases to trimming and J lost 6 bases, with 8 bases between them. The CDR3 spans 12 residues. CDR1 SQVTM and CDR2 ANQGSEA come from the germline V gene. CDR3 sequence (DNA): TGCAGCGTTGAAGAGGAGGTTTCTGAAGCTTTCTTT. The encoded protein is CSVEEEVSEAFF.

V and J are TRBV29-1 and TRBJ1-2, with 7 bases that match TRBD1. The length of the CDR3 is 12 residues. CDR1 is SQVTM, CDR2 ANQGSEA, per germline. V trimming: 4 bases; J trimming: 8 bases; junction bases outside the gene matches: 7. The CDR3 nucleotides are TGCAGCGTTGTAACAGGGGCCGACGGCTACACCTTC. It is translated as CSVVTGADGYTF.

This chain joins TRBV27 and TRBJ1-6, with 8 positions matching TRBD1. There are 14 residues in the CDR3. Trimming cost V 6 bases and J 6 bases; bases outside gene matches: 4. Per the germline V gene, CDR1 is MNHEY and CDR2 is SMNVEV (reference sequence). The CDR3 region has the DNA TGTGCCAGCAGAGATCAGGGGGCTAATTCACCCCTCCACTTT. This gives the protein CASRDQGANSPLHF.

The V and J genes are TRBV5-3 and TRBJ2-7; TRBD1 aligns across 12 bases. TRBV5-3 is an ORF for which the function is uncertain. This CDR3 has 20 residues. J was trimmed by 5 bases and V by 1 base; bases with no gene match: 19. CDR3 bases: TGTGCCAGAAGCTTGCGGATGGGGGACAGGGGGCCGCGGCGGAGGAACGAGCAGTACTTC. Amino acid sequence: CARSLRMGDRGPRRRNEQYF.

Only a few counts were recorded for this clone. The rearrangement joins TRBV4-1 to TRBJ1-2; 7 nucleotides match TRBD1. The CDR3 spans 19 residues. Germline V lookup: CDR1 MGHRA, CDR2 YSYEKL. Trimming cost V 3 bases and J 3 bases; bases outside gene matches: 19. The CDR3 here is CASSQDLGDRDPIDYGYTF. The DNA for the CDR3 is TGCGCCAGCAGCCAGGACCTTGGGGACAGAGATCCTATAGACTATGGCTACACCTTC.

The V call is TRBV19, the J call TRBJ1-1; 9 bases fit TRBD1. There are 16 residues in the CDR3. From germline, CDR1 is LNHDA and CDR2 SQIVND (reference sequence). The V gene end was trimmed by 5 bases and the J gene end by 3 bases; junction bases not matched to a gene: 10. The DNA for the CDR3 is TGTGCCAGTAGTGCTGTTTGGGACAGGGAACACACTGAAGCTTTCTTT. As protein: CASSAVWDREHTEAFF.

The genes are TRBV3-1 (or the pseudogene TRBV3-2) and TRBJ1-2; D uncertain. V was shortened by 3 bases and J by 7 bases, with 12 bases between the two germline ends. The CDR3 has 13 amino acids. Germline V gene sequence: CDR1 LGHDT, CDR2 YNNKEL (reference sequence). The CDR3, as DNA: TGTGCCAGCAGCCAGGAGGGTTTCGGTGGCTACACCTTC. Translating it yields CASSQEGFGGYTF.

V and J are TRBV7-6 and TRBJ2-7; D remains ambiguous. CDR1 and CDR2 (germline): SGHVS, FNYEAQ. Trimming pared 1 base from V and 7 bases from J, leaving 14 bases between. This CDR3 spans 14 amino acids. As DNA, the CDR3 is TGTGCCAGCAGCTTAGGTGACATTAGTAGGGAGCAGTACTTC. Protein: CASSLGDISREQYF. Full variable domain (outside the CDR3, taken from reference TRBV7-6 and TRBJ2-7): GAGVSQSPRYKVTKRGQDVALRCDPISGHVSLYWYRQALGQGPEFLTYFNYEAQQDKSGLPNDRFSAERPEGSISTLTIQRTEQRDSAMYRCASSLGDISREQYFGPGTRLTVT.

The chain couples TRBV6-5 to TRBJ2-2; 8 nucleotides agree with TRBD1. Germline V gene sequence: CDR1 MNHEY, CDR2 SVGAGI. CDR3 length: 14 residues. After removal of 3 bases from V and 4 bases from J, the junction contained 1 base not matched to a gene. DNA of the CDR3: TGTGCCAGCAGTTATACAGGGGGCACCGGGGAGCTGTTTTTT. This gives the protein CASSYTGGTGELFF.

In its sample, this clone was seen once. The genes are TRBV19 and TRBJ2-2; D possibly corresponds to TRBD1 (6 bases). The CDR3 has 17 residues. The V gene's germline CDR1 is LNHDA and CDR2 SQIVND (reference sequence). V lost 8 bases, J lost 4 bases, and 23 bases lay in between. CDR3 in amino acids: CASYRHSGTLATGELFF. CDR3 in DNA: TGTGCCAGTTACCGTCACTCCGGGACACTCGCCACCGGGGAGCTGTTTTTT.